This TCR beta chain was observed in a study of blood T cells in healthy people across ages. Every sample had a minimum of 6 million PBMCs isolated. V trimming: 4 bases; J trimming: 11 bases; junction bases outside the gene matches: 18. The CDR3 totals 17 residues. The V gene's germline CDR1 is SGHKS and CDR2 YYEKEE (reference sequence). A J-beta primer mix and a sample-barcoded 5' primer were used in a second PCR of roughly 7 to 12 cycles. TCRdb reanalysed the 5' RACE reads using MiXCR and keeps one entry per CDR3 protein. The sample records more than 1,400,000 distinct CDR3 sequences, 35% to 45% being singletons. This clonotype has a single count.

The TCR sequence derives from a woman younger than 35 in good health. The sample was blood. The chain couples TRBV5-5 to TRBJ1-1, with 12 bases matching TRBD1. CDR3 nucleotides: TGTGCCAGCAGCGGGGGACAGGGGGCGGGGAGTTCTCAGACCGCTTTCTTT. Its protein is CASSGGQGAGSSQTAFF.